A selection of T cell receptor beta chains follows, all from one sample in a study of CXCR3-negative and CXCR3-positive naive CD8 T cells. After re-calling the 5' RACE reads, TCRdb lists one entry per CDR3 protein, DNA absent. The sample data list about 48,000 distinct CDR3 sequences. Input material: memory CD8+ T cells from blood. The receptors were gathered from a human donor in good health. Some clones in this sample may be carry-over from other donors' samples. CDR3s include the opening cysteine and the closing phenylalanine or tryptophan.

v_gene,j_gene,CDR3aa
TRBV20-1,TRBJ1-2,CSAAFRGGGYTF
TRBV3-1,TRBJ2-3,CASSQGTDTQYF
TRBV28,TRBJ1-1,CASDDSGDTEAFF
TRBV18,TRBJ1-1,CASDRGGNTEAFF
TRBV28,TRBJ2-7,CASRWQGRTYEQYF
TRBV6-5,TRBJ2-2,CATLHTGELFF
TRBV7-2,TRBJ2-1,CARSLAVTHNEQFF
TRBV7-7,TRBJ2-2,CASSPSGANTGELFF
TRBV28,TRBJ2-5,CASSAAGEPQETQYF
TRBV21-1,TRBJ2-5,CASRLKETQYF
TRBV28,TRBJ2-1,CASSFLQSSYNEQFF
TRBV6-5,TRBJ1-6,CASSYSRTYSPLHF
TRBV9,TRBJ2-3,CASSVGSWGVADTQYF
TRBV7-9,TRBJ2-7,CASSLEKPGTGARQYF
TRBV12-3/TRBV12-4,TRBJ2-5,CASSLDVGEGETQYF
TRBV11-2,TRBJ2-7,CASSRGTDTYEQYF
TRBV29-1,TRBJ2-1,CSVSEGNEQFF
TRBV20-1,TRBJ2-1,CSARYYNEQFF
TRBV28,TRBJ2-5,CASSFRRYGETQYF
TRBV6-6,TRBJ2-6,CVSLAGANVLTF
TRBV28,TRBJ2-2,CASSSYRVGSGELFF
TRBV2,TRBJ2-5,CASRERGTDALRVETQYF
TRBV6-2/TRBV6-3,TRBJ2-5,CASSYGGLGETQYF
TRBV6-2/TRBV6-3,TRBJ2-7,CASSYSSYEQYF
TRBV7-2,TRBJ2-7,CASSLPQTVSYEQYF
TRBV28,TRBJ2-5,CASRDRDMLWETQYF
TRBV14,TRBJ1-1,CASSQRGNTEAFF
TRBV29-1,TRBJ2-2,CSAISGSGTGELFF
TRBV4-2,TRBJ1-1,CASSQDLENTEAFF
TRBV5-1,TRBJ2-1,CASSFRTASSYNEQFF
TRBV5-1,TRBJ2-7,CASSLAGTGVGEQYF
TRBV2,TRBJ2-2,CASSPGSSGELFF
TRBV28,TRBJ2-1,CASTLGERGYNEQFF
TRBV4-2,TRBJ2-1,CASSPTSGVYNEQFF
TRBV28,TRBJ2-3,CASSFSLFADTQYF
TRBV28,TRBJ2-1,CASSLNPNEQFF
TRBV29-1,TRBJ2-7,CSVEFQGPYEQYF
TRBV5-1,TRBJ2-5,CASSPFGGGETQYF
TRBV4-3,TRBJ1-1,CDSSQEGSEAFF
TRBV28,TRBJ1-1,CASSAGLANTEAFF
TRBV7-3,TRBJ2-3,CASSLNGGAMTDTQYF
TRBV9,TRBJ2-5,CASSGGQIQETQYF
TRBV6-6,TRBJ1-1,CASIGFRVGNTEAFF
TRBV20-1,TRBJ2-1,CSASPAGAYNEQFF
TRBV27,TRBJ2-7,CASGWDRASEQYF
TRBV11-2,TRBJ2-5,CASSHRLGPSGKTQYF
TRBV28,TRBJ2-7,CASSLPFRQGPFYEQYF
TRBV5-1,TRBJ2-3,CASSGTSSTTDTQYF
TRBV28,TRBJ2-7,CASSTRRESTYEQYF
TRBV5-1,TRBJ1-6,CASSLVGTGEGPSPLHF
TRBV29-1,TRBJ2-7,CSGYRVVGAFREQYF
TRBV5-1,TRBJ2-7,CASSFGTGNYEQYF
TRBV5-1,TRBJ1-1,CASSLGPTAATEAFF
TRBV6-4,TRBJ1-2,CASSDSEDPTLRTF
TRBV20-1,TRBJ2-7,CSARLAGGTYEQYF